Below, one TCR beta chain is given with its context. Its antigen remains unknown. Donors, healthy HIV-negative adults, lacked recent acute infections or vaccinations. This entry is derived from a study of shared clonotypes between healthy human individuals. Study-wide points: Clonotypes that were shared across a handful of donors made up around 4.6% of naive CD4 clonotypes. Rarefaction showed that sequencing of sorted subsets was incomplete (despite large depth). On the whole, naive subsets had larger estimated richness than memory subsets had.

Data came from immunoSEQ multiplex PCR; TCRdb stores just in-frame clones and leaves some out. The table lists 2 million to 2.5 million clones, around 95% of them singletons. Germline assignment: CDR1 SNHLY and CDR2 FYNNEI. Trimming removed 5 bases from V and 5 bases from J, with 13 bases in between. There are 14 residues in the CDR3. The sample was naive CD4+ T cells sorted from blood. Subset of the sample: CD45RA+ positively selected. The chain has TRBV2 and TRBJ2-1, with a possible D match to TRBD1 (6 bases). The sequence came from a man aged 18-30 years in good health. In DNA form, the CDR3 reads TGTGCCAGCAGTTTGGGGGCGCTGGACAATGAGCAGTTCTTC. Amino acids: CASSLGALDNEQFF.